A selection of T cell receptor beta chains follows, all from one sample in a study of T cells after somatic rescue of genetic block. Using immunoSEQ multiplex PCR, the repertoire was profiled, and TCRdb retains in-frame clones only, with some absent. The sample has 14,000 to 15,000 clones, around 70% seen once. Input material: peripheral blood mononuclear cells (PBMCs). The origin of the receptors is a boy aged 5-17 years. CDR3s include the opening cysteine and the closing phenylalanine or tryptophan. The D gene is left open where the match is weak. Clone size is stated in some rows and not others, as once, few, many or a class when expanded.

TRBV27	TRBJ1-6	TRBD1	few	TGTGCCAGCAGTATACAGGGGAAGGGGAATTCACCCCTCCACTTT	CASSIQGKGNSPLHF
TRBV27	TRBJ2-7	TRBD2	.	TGTGCCAGCAGCCACAAGCGGGAGGGCCCCTACGAGCAGTACTTC	CASSHKREGPYEQYF
TRBV18	TRBJ2-2	.	few	TGTGCCAGCTCACCAAGAGGTGGAGGGGGTAACACCGGGGAGCTGTTTTTT	CASSPRGGGGNTGELFF
TRBV9	TRBJ2-1	.	.	TGTGCCAGCAGCGTAGCTACGGGACTGTCCTTCTCCTACAATGAGCAGTTCTTC	CASSVATGLSFSYNEQFF
TRBV28	TRBJ1-2	TRBD1	.	TGTGCCAGCAGGGAACAGGGGGCGGGCTACACCTTC	CASREQGAGYTF
TRBV14	TRBJ1-2	.	.	TGTGCCAGCAGCCAAGGTTGGGGGTTCGGCTATGGCTACACCTTC	CASSQGWGFGYGYTF
TRBV7-6	TRBJ2-7	.	.	TGTGCCAGCAGCTTAGCGGGTTGGGGGCTTAGCTCCTACGAGCAGTACTTC	CASSLAGWGLSSYEQYF
TRBV4-2	TRBJ2-3	.	.	TGTGCCAGCAGCCAAGATGGGAGGATACAGCAGTATTTT	CASSQDGRIQQYF
TRBV27	TRBJ1-6	.	.	TGTGCCAGCAGTTCACAGGGATTTGATTCACCCCTCCACTTT	CASSSQGFDSPLHF
TRBV29-1	TRBJ1-1	TRBD1	.	TGCAGCGTTGGCTCGTGGACAGGGCAGCACACTGAAGCTTTCTTT	CSVGSWTGQHTEAFF
TRBV29-1	TRBJ2-7	.	.	TGCAGCGTGATAAGGGTTGGCGAGCAGTACTTC	CSVIRVGEQYF
TRBV6-1	TRBJ1-2	.	.	TGTGCCAGCAGTTCTACAGGCCTCTATGGCTACACCTTC	CASSSTGLYGYTF
TRBV9	TRBJ1-1	.	few	TGTGCCAGCAGCGTAGTATATAACACTGAAGCTTTCTTT	CASSVVYNTEAFF
TRBV28	TRBJ2-5	TRBD1	.	TGTGCCAGCAGTTTATGGGGGACAGCTCAAGAGACCCAGTACTTC	CASSLWGTAQETQYF
TRBV5-4	TRBJ1-1	TRBD1	.	TGTGCCAGCAGCGGCGGACAGGGCGGCACTGAAGCTTTCTTT	CASSGGQGGTEAFF
TRBV6-5	TRBJ2-5	.	.	TGTGCCAGCCAGAGGGGGGGGTCCCAAGAGACCCAGTACTTC	CASQRGGSQETQYF
TRBV4-1	TRBJ2-5	.	.	TGCGCCAGCAGCCAAGCCGAGACCCAGTACTTC	CASSQAETQYF
TRBV6-5	TRBJ2-2	.	.	TGTGCCAGCAGTTATTCAGGGGGGACCGGGGAGCTGTTTTTT	CASSYSGGTGELFF
TRBV7-2	TRBJ2-5	TRBD2	once	TGTGCCAGCAGCTTAGCCCTAGCGGGAGAAGAGACCCAGTACTTC	CASSLALAGEETQYF
TRBV19	TRBJ1-2	.	.	TGTGCCAGTAGTATAATCGGGGCAAGATACTCGGCGGCGGGTGGCTACACCTTC	CASSIIGARYSAAGGYTF
TRBV7-9	TRBJ1-1	TRBD1	few	TGTGCCAGCAGCCTGACAGGGATGAACACTGAAGCTTTCTTT	CASSLTGMNTEAFF
TRBV2	TRBJ2-3	.	.	TGTGCCAGCAGTACCATTTTTCCGGTCCCATCCACAGATACGCAGTATTTT	CASSTIFPVPSTDTQYF
TRBV27	TRBJ2-7	.	medium-sized	TGTGCCAGCAGTCTTGGGACCCTCGGCCACGAGCAGTACTTC	CASSLGTLGHEQYF
TRBV10-3	TRBJ2-7	TRBD2	once	TGTGCCATCAGCGAACTAGCGGGGAGCTCCTACGAGCAGTACTTC	CAISELAGSSYEQYF
TRBV7-2	TRBJ1-1	.	.	TGTGCCAGCAGCTTAGACCGAGGGGGAGGCACTGAAGCTTTCTTT	CASSLDRGGGTEAFF
TRBV15	TRBJ2-7	TRBD1	.	TGTGCCACCAGCGGACTCACCGGACAGGGGCGCTCCAGCCCCTACGAGCAGTACTTC	CATSGLTGQGRSSPYEQYF
TRBV19	TRBJ2-5	.	.	TGTGCCAGTAGTAGGATGAAGGAGACCCAGTACTTC	CASSRMKETQYF
TRBV11-1	TRBJ2-7	TRBD2	.	TGTGCCAGCAGCCATACCGGACTAGTGAAGTACTTC	CASSHTGLVKYF
TRBV2	TRBJ2-1	.	.	TGTGCCACCGGCGGGGTCGCCTACAATGAGCAGTTCTTC	CATGGVAYNEQFF
TRBV28	TRBJ1-2	TRBD1	.	TGTGCCAGCAGTTCCGGGACAGAGTATGGCTACACCTTC	CASSSGTEYGYTF
TRBV30	TRBJ2-4	.	.	TGTGCCTGGAGTGCTTTCAGGGCGGCCAAAAACATTCAGTACTTC	CAWSAFRAAKNIQYF
TRBV5-4	TRBJ1-3	TRBD1	.	TGTGCCAGCAGCCGGGACAGGGTAGATGAAGACACCATATATTTT	CASSRDRVDEDTIYF
TRBV10-1	TRBJ2-1	TRBD2	.	TGCGCCAGCAGTGGAGGCCCTAGCGGGAGGCATGAGCAGTTCTTC	CASSGGPSGRHEQFF
TRBV6-6	TRBJ1-5	.	.	TGTGCCAGCAGTTACCTCAGGACAGATCAGCCCCAGCATTTT	CASSYLRTDQPQHF
TRBV28	TRBJ1-2	.	.	TGTGCCAGCAAGACAGGACATCCCTCACATGGCTACACCTTC	CASKTGHPSHGYTF
TRBV28	TRBJ1-4	.	.	TGTGCCAGCAGCTCCGGCAGGACTAATGAAAAACTGTTTTTT	CASSSGRTNEKLFF
TRBV27	TRBJ1-6	.	.	TGTGCCAGCAGTTCCACTCCCCGAACCTATAATTCACCCCTCCACTTT	CASSSTPRTYNSPLHF
TRBV7-9	TRBJ2-1	.	.	TGTGCCAGCAGCTTAGGGAGGATATTGGGGCATGAGCAGTTCTTC	CASSLGRILGHEQFF
TRBV5-1	TRBJ1-1	.	.	TGCGCCAGCAGTTCCGGGGGCCCTGAAGCTTTCTTT	CASSSGGPEAFF
TRBV7-2	TRBJ2-7	.	once	TGTGCCAGCAGCCTGGGAGTTAAGCAGTACTTC	CASSLGVKQYF
TRBV19	TRBJ2-2	TRBD1	.	TGTGCCAGTAGTATAACAGGGGGAAGAACCGGGGAGCTGTTTTTT	CASSITGGRTGELFF
TRBV7-9	TRBJ1-2	TRBD1	.	TGTGCCAGCAGCTTGGACAGGGATGGCTACACCTTC	CASSLDRDGYTF
TRBV2	TRBJ1-5	.	.	TGTGCCAGCAGAAGGAGTAGCAATCAGCCCCAGCATTTT	CASRRSSNQPQHF
TRBV5-8	TRBJ1-6	TRBD1	.	TGTGCCAGCAGTTGGGACAGGGACTATTCACCCCTCCACTTT	CASSWDRDYSPLHF
TRBV6-6	TRBJ2-6	.	.	TGTGCCAGCAGTTACAGGTCAGGGGCCAACGTCCTGACTTTC	CASSYRSGANVLTF
TRBV15	TRBJ1-2	.	.	TGTGCCACCAGCAGAGATCCGGGACTCGGCTATGGCTACACCTTC	CATSRDPGLGYGYTF
TRBV18	TRBJ2-7	.	.	TGTGCCAGCTCACCAGTCACGTACGAGCAGTACTTC	CASSPVTYEQYF
TRBV18	TRBJ1-2	TRBD1	.	TGTGCCAGCTCACCATCGACAGGGGCATTTAACTATGGCTACACCTTC	CASSPSTGAFNYGYTF
TRBV28	TRBJ2-3	.	.	TGTGCCAGCAGTTTCGAAGTTGGGGGGACAGATACGCAGTATTTT	CASSFEVGGTDTQYF
TRBV29-1	TRBJ2-7	TRBD1	.	TGCAGCGTAACCGGACAGGTCTACGAGCAGTACTTC	CSVTGQVYEQYF
TRBV11-2	TRBJ1-2	.	.	TGTGCCAGCAGCTTAGATCTCGGGACGTTCTATGGCTACACCTTC	CASSLDLGTFYGYTF
TRBV19	TRBJ1-6	TRBD1	.	TGTGCCAGCCGGACAGGGACAACCTATAATTCACCCCTCCACTTT	CASRTGTTYNSPLHF
TRBV21-1	TRBJ2-1	.	.	TGTGCCAGCAGACTAGCGGGAGTGGGTTACAATGAGCAGTTCTTC	CASRLAGVGYNEQFF
TRBV6-1	TRBJ2-7	.	.	TGTGCCAGCAGGGGAGCTCCTTTGAGGGACGAGCAGTACTTC	CASRGAPLRDEQYF
TRBV28	TRBJ2-3	TRBD1	.	TGTGCCAGCAGCTCTCGGCTGGGGACAGGGGGACGGGATACGCAGTATTTT	CASSSRLGTGGRDTQYF